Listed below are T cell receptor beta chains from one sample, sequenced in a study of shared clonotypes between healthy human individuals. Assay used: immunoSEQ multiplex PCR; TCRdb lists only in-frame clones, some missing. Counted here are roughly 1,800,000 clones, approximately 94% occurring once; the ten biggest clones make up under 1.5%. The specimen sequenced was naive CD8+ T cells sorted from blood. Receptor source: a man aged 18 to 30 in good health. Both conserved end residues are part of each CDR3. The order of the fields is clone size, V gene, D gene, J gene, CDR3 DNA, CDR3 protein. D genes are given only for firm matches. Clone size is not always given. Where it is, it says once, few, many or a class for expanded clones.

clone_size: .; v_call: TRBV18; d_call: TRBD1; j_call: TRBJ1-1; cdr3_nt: TGTGCCAGCTCACCGTCGACAGGGTATACTGAAGCTTTCTTT; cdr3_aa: CASSPSTGYTEAFF
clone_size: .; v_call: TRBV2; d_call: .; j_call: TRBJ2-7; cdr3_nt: TGTGCCAGCAGTGCGGGGGCAAGGTACGAGCAGTACTTC; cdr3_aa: CASSAGARYEQYF
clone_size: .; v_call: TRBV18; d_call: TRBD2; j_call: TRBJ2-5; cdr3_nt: TGTGCCAGCTCACCAACAGCGGGGGCCGAAGAGACCCAGTACTTC; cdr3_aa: CASSPTAGAEETQYF
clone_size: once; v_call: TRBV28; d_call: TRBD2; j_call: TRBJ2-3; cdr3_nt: TGTGCCAGCAGTTCTCCTCTGGCGGGGGGGAGCACAGATACGCAGTATTTT; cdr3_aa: CASSSPLAGGSTDTQYF
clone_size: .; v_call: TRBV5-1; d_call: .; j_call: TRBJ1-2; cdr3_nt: TGCGCCAGCAGTCCGGACAGTCCCTATGGCTACACCTTC; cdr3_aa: CASSPDSPYGYTF
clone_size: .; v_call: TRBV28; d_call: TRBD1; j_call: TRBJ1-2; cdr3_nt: TGTGCCAGCACGATAGTTCAGGGGGCGAGGGGCTACACCTTC; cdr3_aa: CASTIVQGARGYTF
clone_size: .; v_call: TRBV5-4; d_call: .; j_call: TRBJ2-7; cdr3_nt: TGTGCCAGCAGATGGACAGGCGGGGGCGAGCAGTACTTC; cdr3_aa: CASRWTGGGEQYF
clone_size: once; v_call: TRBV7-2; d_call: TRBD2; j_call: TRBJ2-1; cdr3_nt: TGTGCCAGCAGTCATCCTATAGCGGGAGACTCTTACAATGAGCAGTTCTTC; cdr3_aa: CASSHPIAGDSYNEQFF
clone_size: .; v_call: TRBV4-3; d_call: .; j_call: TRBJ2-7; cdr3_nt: TGCGCCAGCAGCCCCTTTAGCGGAACATACGAGCAGTACTTC; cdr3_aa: CASSPFSGTYEQYF
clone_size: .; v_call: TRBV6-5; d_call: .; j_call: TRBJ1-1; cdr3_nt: TGTGCCAGCAGTTACGGGGAGGGTGAAGCTTTCTTT; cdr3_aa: CASSYGEGEAFF
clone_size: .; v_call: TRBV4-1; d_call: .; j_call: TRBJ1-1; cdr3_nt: TGCGCCAGCAGCCAAGACCCGAGGGGGAGACACACTGAAGCTTTCTTT; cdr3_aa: CASSQDPRGRHTEAFF
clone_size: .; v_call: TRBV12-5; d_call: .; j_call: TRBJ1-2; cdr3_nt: TGTGCTAGTGTTGAGACAGAGACCTATGGCTACACCTTC; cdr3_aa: CASVETETYGYTF
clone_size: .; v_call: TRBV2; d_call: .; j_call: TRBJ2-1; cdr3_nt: TGTGCCAGCTCGGCGGGAAACTATGAGCAGTTCTTC; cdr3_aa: CASSAGNYEQFF
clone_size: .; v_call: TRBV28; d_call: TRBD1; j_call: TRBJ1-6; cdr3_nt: TGTGCCAGCAGTCTCGGGACAGGGGATTCACCCCTCCACTTT; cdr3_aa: CASSLGTGDSPLHF
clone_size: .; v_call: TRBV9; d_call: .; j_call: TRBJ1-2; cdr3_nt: TGTGCCAGCAGCACCGACAGGTTAAACTATGGCTACACCTTC; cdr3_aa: CASSTDRLNYGYTF
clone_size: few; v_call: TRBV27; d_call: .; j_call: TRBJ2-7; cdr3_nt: TGTGCCAGCAGTCGGGGCCTCTCCTACGAGCAGTACTTC; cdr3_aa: CASSRGLSYEQYF
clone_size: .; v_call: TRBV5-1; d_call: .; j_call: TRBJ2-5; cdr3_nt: TGCGCCAGCAGTCGTGTCTTACAAGAGACCCAGTACTTC; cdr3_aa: CASSRVLQETQYF
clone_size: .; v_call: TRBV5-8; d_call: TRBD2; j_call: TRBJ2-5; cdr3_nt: TGTGCCAGCAGCTTCGGGGGGGGAGAGACCCAGTACTTC; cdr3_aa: CASSFGGGETQYF
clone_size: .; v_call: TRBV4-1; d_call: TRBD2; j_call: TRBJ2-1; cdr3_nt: TGCGCCAGCAGCCCGATAGCGGGAGGGGGGTCCTACAATGAGCAGTTCTTC; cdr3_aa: CASSPIAGGGSYNEQFF
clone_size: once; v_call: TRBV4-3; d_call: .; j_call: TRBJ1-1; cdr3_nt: TGCGCCAGCAGCCATACCTTGGGGGGAAACACTGAAGCTTTCTTT; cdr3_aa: CASSHTLGGNTEAFF
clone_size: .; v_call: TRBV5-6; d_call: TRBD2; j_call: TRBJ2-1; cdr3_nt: TGTGCCAGCAGCACCGGGACTAGCGGACACAATGAGCAGTTCTTC; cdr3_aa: CASSTGTSGHNEQFF
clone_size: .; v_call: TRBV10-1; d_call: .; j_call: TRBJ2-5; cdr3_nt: TGCGCCAGCAGTGAACACGAGGCGCGAGAGACCCAGTACTTC; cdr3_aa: CASSEHEARETQYF
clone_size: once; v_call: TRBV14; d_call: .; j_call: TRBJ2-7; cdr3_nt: TGTGCCAGCAGCCACGTTCAGGGACCCGGCTACGAGCAGTACTTC; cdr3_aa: CASSHVQGPGYEQYF
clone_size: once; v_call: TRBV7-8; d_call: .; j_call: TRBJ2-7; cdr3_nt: TGTGCCAGCAGCAACCGGGACGGTGCTCCCTACGAGCAGTACTTC; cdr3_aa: CASSNRDGAPYEQYF
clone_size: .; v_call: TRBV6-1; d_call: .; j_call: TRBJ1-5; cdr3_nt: TGTGCCAGCAGTGAATTTTTCTCGGGGGTCGGTCAGCCCCAGCATTTT; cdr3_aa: CASSEFFSGVGQPQHF
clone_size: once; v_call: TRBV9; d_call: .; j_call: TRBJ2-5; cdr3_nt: TGTGCCAGCAGCGTAGGTGGGGAGACCCAGTACTTC; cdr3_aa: CASSVGGETQYF
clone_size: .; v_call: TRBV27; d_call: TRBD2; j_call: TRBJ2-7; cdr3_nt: TGTGCCAGCAGTCTATCGGGGGGCGAGCAGTACTTC; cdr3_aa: CASSLSGGEQYF
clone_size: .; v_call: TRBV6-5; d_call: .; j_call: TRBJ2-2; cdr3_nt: TGTGCCAGCAGTTTTTATTACACCGGGGAGCTGTTTTTT; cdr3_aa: CASSFYYTGELFF
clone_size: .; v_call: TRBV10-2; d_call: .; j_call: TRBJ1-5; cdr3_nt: TGCGCCAGCAGTGACACCAATCAGCCCCAGCATTTT; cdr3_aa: CASSDTNQPQHF
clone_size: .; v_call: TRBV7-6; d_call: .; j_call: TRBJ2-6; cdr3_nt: TGTGCCAGCAGCTTATGGGCAGCCGCCTCTGGGGCCAACGTCCTGACTTTC; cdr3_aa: CASSLWAAASGANVLTF
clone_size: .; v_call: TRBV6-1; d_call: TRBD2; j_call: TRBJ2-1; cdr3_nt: TGTGCCAGCAGTGAATTGAGACTAGCGGCCAATGAGCAGTTCTTC; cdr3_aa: CASSELRLAANEQFF
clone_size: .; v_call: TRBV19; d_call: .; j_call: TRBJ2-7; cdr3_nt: TGTGCCAGTAGTGCCACAGGGTACGAGCAGTACTTC; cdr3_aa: CASSATGYEQYF
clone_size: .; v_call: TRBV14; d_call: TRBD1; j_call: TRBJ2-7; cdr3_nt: TGTGCCAGCAGCCTCGGGACAGGACCCTCCTACGAGCAGTACTTC; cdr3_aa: CASSLGTGPSYEQYF
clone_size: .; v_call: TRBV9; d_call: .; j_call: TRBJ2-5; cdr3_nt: TGTGCCAGCAGCGTAGATAGGGGCGAAGAGACCCAGTACTTC; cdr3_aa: CASSVDRGEETQYF
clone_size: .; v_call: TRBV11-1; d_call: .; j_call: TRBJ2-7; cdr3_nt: TGTGCCAGCAGCTTCCCGGGGGCTCCCCTCTACGAGCAGTACTTC; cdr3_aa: CASSFPGAPLYEQYF
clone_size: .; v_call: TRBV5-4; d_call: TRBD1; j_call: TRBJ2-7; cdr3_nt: TGTGCCAGCAGCGACGGGACAGTTAATTACGAGCAGTACTTC; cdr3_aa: CASSDGTVNYEQYF
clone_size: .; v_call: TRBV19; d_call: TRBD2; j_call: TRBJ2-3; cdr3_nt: TGTGCCAGTAGTATAGCGGGAGGTTACACAGATACGCAGTATTTT; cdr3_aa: CASSIAGGYTDTQYF
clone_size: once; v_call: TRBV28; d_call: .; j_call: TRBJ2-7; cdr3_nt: TGTGCCAGCAGTACGCACGCGACAGAACCACGCAAGTTTCTCAGCTCCTACGAGCAGTACTTC; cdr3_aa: CASSTHATEPRKFLSSYEQYF
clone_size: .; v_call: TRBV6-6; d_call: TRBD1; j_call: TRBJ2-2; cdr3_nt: TGTGCCAGCAGTCAAATGGGGACAGGGGCAACCGGGGAGCTGTTTTTT; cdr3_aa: CASSQMGTGATGELFF
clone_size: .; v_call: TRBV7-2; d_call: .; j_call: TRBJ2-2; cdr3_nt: TGTGCCAGCAGCTTAGTGACAGTCGGGAACACCGGGGAGCTGTTTTTT; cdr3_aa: CASSLVTVGNTGELFF
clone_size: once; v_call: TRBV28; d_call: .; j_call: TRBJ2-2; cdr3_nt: TGTGCCAGCAGTTTAGAGTGGGCCCAGTCTATCTTCGCGAACACCGGGGAGCTGTTTTTT; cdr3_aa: CASSLEWAQSIFANTGELFF
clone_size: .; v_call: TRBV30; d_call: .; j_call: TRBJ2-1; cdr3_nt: TGTGCCTGGAATGAGGGTAATGAGCAGTTCTTC; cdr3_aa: CAWNEGNEQFF
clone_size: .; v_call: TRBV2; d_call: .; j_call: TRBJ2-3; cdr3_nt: TGTGCCAGCAGTGAAGGCGGGGAGGCCCTCACAGATACGCAGTATTTT; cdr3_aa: CASSEGGEALTDTQYF
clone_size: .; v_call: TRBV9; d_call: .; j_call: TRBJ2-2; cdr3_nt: TGTGCCAGCAGCGTAGACCCCACCACCGGGGAGCTGTTTTTT; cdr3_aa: CASSVDPTTGELFF
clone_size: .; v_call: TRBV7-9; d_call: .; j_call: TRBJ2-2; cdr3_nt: TGTGCCAGCAGGAGCGCACAGGGATCGAACACCGGGGAGCTGTTTTTT; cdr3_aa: CASRSAQGSNTGELFF
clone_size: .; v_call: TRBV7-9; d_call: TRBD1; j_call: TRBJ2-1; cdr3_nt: TGTGCCAGCAGCACAACGACAGGGACGCATGAGCAGTTCTTC; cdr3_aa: CASSTTTGTHEQFF
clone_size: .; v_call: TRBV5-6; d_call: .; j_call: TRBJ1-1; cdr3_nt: TGTGCCAGTAGCTTGGATGAGGGTCCTGAAGCTTTCTTT; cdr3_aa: CASSLDEGPEAFF
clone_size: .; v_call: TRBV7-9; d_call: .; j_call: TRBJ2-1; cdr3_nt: TGTGCCAGCACGGGACCTCCCCACTTGGGAGAGCAGTTCTTC; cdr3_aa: CASTGPPHLGEQFF
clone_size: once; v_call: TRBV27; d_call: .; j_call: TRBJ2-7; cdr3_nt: TGTGCCAGCAGTTTATGGGGGCCATCCTACGAGCAGTACTTC; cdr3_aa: CASSLWGPSYEQYF
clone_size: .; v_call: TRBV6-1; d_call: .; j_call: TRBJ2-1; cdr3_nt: TGTGCCAGCAGTGAAGTACGGCAGGTGACCTACAATGAGCAGTTCTTC; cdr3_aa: CASSEVRQVTYNEQFF
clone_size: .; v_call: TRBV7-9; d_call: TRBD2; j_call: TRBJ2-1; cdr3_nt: TGTGCCAGCAGCGAAACTAGCGGTGAGCAGTTCTTC; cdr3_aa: CASSETSGEQFF
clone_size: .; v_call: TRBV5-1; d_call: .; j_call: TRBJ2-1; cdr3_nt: TGCGCCAGCAGCTTACGGACCTCCTACAATGAGCAGTTCTTC; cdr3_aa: CASSLRTSYNEQFF
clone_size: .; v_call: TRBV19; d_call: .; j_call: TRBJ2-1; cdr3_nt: TGTGCCAGTAGTATTTTTGGGCTGTCCTACTACAATGAGCAGTTCTTC; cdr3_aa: CASSIFGLSYYNEQFF
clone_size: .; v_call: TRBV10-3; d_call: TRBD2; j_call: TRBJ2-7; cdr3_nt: TGTGCCATCAGTTGGGAGGGCTACGAGCAGTACTTC; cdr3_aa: CAISWEGYEQYF
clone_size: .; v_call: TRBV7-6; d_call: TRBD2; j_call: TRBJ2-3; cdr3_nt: TGTGCCAGCAGCTTGGCAGGACTAGACGGGGAGGACGATACGCAGTATTTT; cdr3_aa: CASSLAGLDGEDDTQYF
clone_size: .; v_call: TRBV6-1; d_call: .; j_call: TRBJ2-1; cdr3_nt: TGTGCCAGCAGTGAAGCTAGAGGGCCCTCCTACAATGAGCAGTTCTTC; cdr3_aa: CASSEARGPSYNEQFF
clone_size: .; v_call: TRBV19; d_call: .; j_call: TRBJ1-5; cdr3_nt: TGTGCCAGTAGTACAGAGAGATATACCCAATATAGCAATCAGCCCCAGCATTTT; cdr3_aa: CASSTERYTQYSNQPQHF
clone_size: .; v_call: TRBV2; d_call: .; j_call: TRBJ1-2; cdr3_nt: TGTGCCAGCAGTGAAGGGCAGGGGACCTATGGCTACACCTTC; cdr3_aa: CASSEGQGTYGYTF
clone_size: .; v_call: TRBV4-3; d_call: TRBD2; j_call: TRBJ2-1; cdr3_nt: TGCGCCAGCAGCCAAGAGGACGGACTAGCGGAAGCCAATGAGCAGTTCTTC; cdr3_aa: CASSQEDGLAEANEQFF